Following are 20 T cell receptor beta chains from one sample sequenced in a study of cytomegalovirus exposure and HLA in healthy donors. TCRdb's table, derived via immunoSEQ multiplex PCR, lists solely in-frame clones and lacks some. Among tens of thousands of clones, about 95% were seen once, and the ten largest hold approximately 5%. Sequenced sample: PBMCs. The receptors come from a woman aged 18 to 35 in good health and CMV-seropositive.

The chain uses TRBV28 and TRBJ2-2; TRBD2 matches 9 bases. V shed 11 bases, J shed 15 bases, and the junction held 7 bases outside the gene matches. The CDR3 is 10 residues long. Germline CDR1 and CDR2: MDHEN and SYDVKM. CDR3 residues: CASRGGVLFF. The CDR3 DNA is TGTGCCTCCCGCGGGGGGGTGTTGTTTTTT.

V gene TRBV6-1 combines with J gene TRBJ2-7; 9 nucleotides align to TRBD2. The V segment lost 2 bases and the J segment 7 bases; nucleotides outside the gene matches: 15. The CDR3 is 17 amino acids. Germline CDR1 reads MNHNS; CDR2 reads SASEGT. In nucleotides, the CDR3 is TGTGCCAGCAGTGAAAGAGGGGGGGGTAGCGGGAGAGGTGAGCAGTACTTC. This gives the protein CASSERGGGSGRGEQYF.

The CDR3, as DNA: TGTGCCAGTATCGGGACAGGCAATTCCGAGCAGTACTTC. Its translation: CASIGTGNSEQYF. The chain uses TRBV19 and TRBJ2-7; 8 bases fit TRBD1. This CDR3 contains 13 residues. Germline CDR1 is LNHDA and CDR2 is SQIVND (reference sequence). The junction had 8 bases not matched to a gene; V was cut back by 7 bases and J by 6 bases.

This clone was counted only a few times. The V call is TRBV4-3, the J call TRBJ1-1; weak D call: TRBD1 (5 bases). From germline, CDR1 is LGHNA and CDR2 YSLEER. This CDR3 is 14 amino acids long. With 0 bases removed from V and 5 bases from J, the gap between germline ends came to 10 bases. CDR3 DNA: TGCGCCAGCAGCCAAGAACCGGGGGGAACTGAAGCTTTCTTT. This codes for CASSQEPGGTEAFF.

The chain uses TRBV7-3 and TRBJ2-2; TRBD2 matches 7 bases. In germline, CDR1 is SGHTA, CDR2 FQGTGA. Unmatched junction bases numbered 5, after V lost 5 bases and J lost 5 bases. The CDR3 is 14 residues long. The CDR3 region is CASSIWEGTGELFF. CDR3 DNA sequence: TGTGCCAGCAGCATATGGGAGGGGACCGGGGAGCTGTTTTTT.

The CDR3 sequence is CASSQGSEAFF. For the CDR3, the DNA is TGTGCCAGCTCTCAGGGATCTGAAGCTTTCTTT. The chain combines TRBV18 with TRBJ1-1; weak D call: TRBD1 (5 bases). Trimming cost V 6 bases and J 6 bases, with 8 bases left between them. The CDR3 length is 11 residues. CDR1 and CDR2 from the germline V gene are KGHSH and LQKENI. The full variable domain, rest sourced from reference TRBV18 and TRBJ1-1, is NAGVMQNPRHLVRRRGQEARLRCSPMKGHSHVYWYRQLPEEGLKFMVYLQKENIIDESGMPKERFSAEFPKEGPSILRIQQVVRGDSAAYFCASSQGSEAFFGQGTRLTVV.

The chain employs TRBV10-1 and TRBJ2-1; TRBD2 agrees at 11 bases. Germline CDR1 is WNHNN and CDR2 is SYGVQD (reference sequence). CDR3 length: 16 residues. The V segment lost 2 bases and the J segment 2 bases; nucleotides outside the gene matches: 2. The CDR3, as DNA: TGCGCCAGCAGTGAGGGTAGCGGGAGGGCCTACAATGAGCAGTTCTTC. Protein product: CASSEGSGRAYNEQFF.

The chain recombines TRBV28 with TRBJ2-5, with 7 bases that match TRBD1. J was trimmed by 3 bases and V by 5 bases; bases with no gene match: 3. Per the germline V gene, CDR1 is MDHEN and CDR2 is SYDVKM. The CDR3 covers 13 residues. CDR3 in DNA: TGTGCCAGCAGTCGAGGGACAGAAGAGACCCAGTACTTC. Protein: CASSRGTEETQYF.

The chain is built from TRBV7-3 and TRBJ2-3, with D tentatively TRBD1 (5 bases). Germline assignment: CDR1 SGHTA and CDR2 FQGTGA. The CDR3 length is 13 residues. Trimming shortened V by 0 bases and J by 5 bases, and 6 bases separated the two germline ends. This chain's CDR3 is CASSLTGQDTQYF. The CDR3 coding sequence is TGTGCCAGCAGCTTAACGGGGCAAGATACGCAGTATTTT. Full variable domain (remainder filled in from reference TRBV7-3 and TRBJ2-3): GAGVSQTPSNKVTEKGKYVELRCDPISGHTALYWYRQSLGQGPEFLIYFQGTGAADDSGLPNDRFFAVRPEGSVSTLKIQRTERGDSAVYLCASSLTGQDTQYFGPGTRLTVL.

The chain uses TRBV4-1 and TRBJ1-3, with D perhaps TRBD1 (6 bases). V lost 2 bases, J lost 4 bases, and 9 bases lay in between. Germline V gene sequence: CDR1 MGHRA, CDR2 YSYEKL. This CDR3 comprises 14 residues. The CDR3 DNA is TGCGCCAGCAGCCAAACAGGGTCCGGAAACACCATATATTTT. Translating it yields CASSQTGSGNTIYF.

The table lists this clone with a count of one. DNA of the CDR3: TGTGCCACCAGCCCGGGACAGGGTACCTACAATGAGCAGTTCTTC. It encodes CATSPGQGTYNEQFF. This sequence joins TRBV15 and TRBJ2-1; 9 bases match TRBD1. Unmatched junction bases numbered 4, after V lost 5 bases and J lost 2 bases. CDR3 length equals 15 residues. CDR1 is LNHNV, CDR2 YYDKDF, per germline (reference sequence).

The chain joins TRBV4-2 to TRBJ2-1; tentatively, D is TRBD2 (6 bases). The germline V and J ends were trimmed by 3 bases and 0 bases, with 12 bases remaining between them. CDR3 size: 16 residues. Germline CDR1 LGHNA, CDR2 YNFKEQ. The CDR3 nucleotides are TGTGCCAGCAGCCACTACGGGGGAAGCTCCTACAATGAGCAGTTCTTC. It encodes CASSHYGGSSYNEQFF.

This clone was counted once. V usage is TRBV25-1 and J usage is TRBJ2-7; D might be TRBD1 (6 bases). Germline V CDR1 and CDR2: MGHDK, SYGVNS. V was shortened by 3 bases and J by 0 bases, with 12 bases between the two germline ends. The CDR3 loop spans 15 amino acids. The CDR3 nucleotides read TGTGCCAGCAGTGATTGCGACAGGCTCTCCTACGAGCAGTACTTC. The encoded protein is CASSDCDRLSYEQYF.

The J gene is TRBJ1-6, the V gene TRBV9, with D perhaps TRBD1 (5 bases). The germline CDR1 and CDR2 sequences are SGDLS and YYNGEE. There are 15 residues in the CDR3. Trimming removed 0 bases at V and 9 bases at J, with 13 bases between. Here the CDR3 DNA reads TGTGCCAGCAGCGTAGGGGGGACTGGAGGTTCACCCCTCCACTTT. Translation gives CASSVGGTGGSPLHF.

This chain joins TRBV28 and TRBJ2-7, with 7 nucleotides matching TRBD2. The CDR3 contains 12 residues. Germline-derived CDR1 and CDR2 are MDHEN and SYDVKM. The V gene end was trimmed by 7 bases and the J gene end by 6 bases; junction bases not matched to a gene: 6. The DNA of the CDR3 is TGTGCCAGCAACCTATCGGGGGGCGAGCAGTACTTC. Translating it yields CASNLSGGEQYF.

This clone was seen a single time. J is TRBJ1-4 and V is TRBV28; D is possibly TRBD1 (6 bases). The V gene's germline CDR1 is MDHEN and CDR2 SYDVKM. The CDR3 is made up of 16 amino acids. Trimming left V 3 bases short and J 4 bases short, with 15 bases between. This CDR3 is CASSFPGGGYNEKLFF. For the CDR3, the DNA is TGTGCCAGCAGTTTTCCGGGGGGGGGCTATAATGAAAAACTGTTTTTT.

CDR3 region: CASSLDQRGVGTDTQYF. CDR3 sequence (DNA): TGTGCCAGCAGCTTAGATCAGCGGGGGGTGGGAACAGATACGCAGTATTTT. J is TRBJ2-3 and V is TRBV7-2, with 9 bases aligning to TRBD2. This CDR3 has 17 amino acids. CDR1 is SGHTA and CDR2 is FQGNSA in the germline V gene. V lost 1 base, J lost 3 bases, and 8 bases stayed unmatched.

This clone has just one count. V gene TRBV21-1 combines with J gene TRBJ2-3; TRBD2 is the table's D call and was not checked against the DNA. TRBV21-1 is marked as a pseudogene. The CDR3 runs to 14 residues. CDR3 sequence (DNA): TGTGCCAGCACCACCTGGGACTTCACAGATACGCAGTATTTT. It specifies CASTTWDFTDTQYF.

This rearrangement joins TRBV5-6 to TRBJ1-1, with 7 bases aligning to TRBD1. Germline lookup yields CDR1 SGHDT and CDR2 YYEEEE. V dropped 4 bases and J dropped 1; count of bases not matched to a gene: 4. The CDR3 spans 14 residues. DNA of the CDR3: TGTGCCAGCAGCGCACAGGGGTGGAACACTGAAGCTTTCTTT. Residues: CASSAQGWNTEAFF.

V is TRBV2 and J is TRBJ2-5; D is unclear. The CDR3 is 14 residues long. Germline CDR1 and CDR2: SNHLY and FYNNEI. V lost 7 bases to trimming and J lost 1 base, with 13 bases between them. CDR3: CASKTEPTQETQYF. DNA of the CDR3: TGTGCCAGCAAAACTGAACCCACCCAAGAGACCCAGTACTTC.